Listed here are 27 T cell receptor beta chains from one sample, sequenced in a study of blood T cells in healthy people across ages (dated by TCRdb to 2014 to 2015). Library preparation was by 5' RACE. Sequencing instrument: Illumina HiSeq 2500. A second about 6 to 11 cycle PCR used a sample-barcoded 5' primer and a J-beta primer mix. TCRdb trimmed public reads at Q25 via fastp, called clones via MiXCR and kept in-frame beta chains. A single entry per CDR3 protein holds the most common genes and DNA from its merged rows. Within this sample are 1.5 million to 2 million distinct CDR3 sequences, with roughly 30% of them counted one time only. The ten largest make up about 7.7% of the sample. The sequenced sample was blood. All receptors derive from a woman younger than 45 in good health.

The chain combines TRBV15 with TRBJ2-2; no clear D. CDR1 is LNHNV, CDR2 YYDKDF, per germline (reference sequence). This CDR3 has 13 residues. Trimming took off 3 bases at V and 1 base at J, with 3 bases between the two ends. This CDR3 is CATSRENTGELFF. CDR3 DNA sequence: TGTGCCACCAGCAGGGAGAACACCGGGGAGCTGTTTTTT.

The chain combines TRBV7-9 with TRBJ2-7, with 7 bases lining up with TRBD2. CDR1 and CDR2 from the germline V gene are SEHNR and FQNEAQ (reference sequence). This CDR3 contains 16 residues. The junction had 10 bases not matched to a gene; V was cut back by 0 bases and J by 5 bases. DNA for the CDR3: TGTGCCAGCAGCTTAGCGGTCGGCGGGAGAGTCCACGAGCAGTACTTC. Translation: CASSLAVGGRVHEQYF.

CDR3 nucleotide sequence: TGTGCCAGCAGTGAAACCGCCGGGACTAGATTTATTGAGCAGTTCTTC. Residues: CASSETAGTRFIEQFF. This sequence joins TRBV25-1 and TRBJ2-1, with 8 positions matching TRBD2. This CDR3 is 16 amino acids long. V gave up 2 bases and J gave up 9 bases; unmatched junction bases: 12. From germline, CDR1 is MGHDK and CDR2 SYGVNS.

The chain links TRBV29-1 to TRBJ2-3, with no clear D. This CDR3 is built from 12 residues. V was trimmed by 3 bases and J by 4 bases, leaving 8 bases between them. The germline CDR1 and CDR2 sequences are SQVTM and ANQGSEA. The CDR3 sequence: CSVEVAADTQYF. Written as DNA, the CDR3 is TGCAGCGTTGAGGTAGCAGCAGATACGCAGTATTTT.

This clonotype was picked up a small number of times. J is TRBJ2-7 and V is TRBV9; D perhaps matches TRBD2 (5 bases). Per germline, CDR1 SGDLS and CDR2 YYNGEE. This CDR3 has 15 residues. V lost 0 bases, J lost 0 bases, and 10 bases lay in between. CDR3 amino acids: CASSVDGDDSYEQYF. The CDR3 DNA reads TGTGCCAGCAGCGTAGACGGGGATGACTCCTACGAGCAGTACTTC.

The V and J genes are TRBV10-3 and TRBJ2-1; weak D call: TRBD2 (6 bases). From germline, CDR1 is ENHRY and CDR2 SYGVKD. This CDR3 has 12 amino acids. V was clipped by 11 bases and J by 6 bases, with 14 bases between them. The CDR3 bases are TGTGCCTCACGAGCGGGTCCCAATGAGCAGTTCTTC. It specifies CASRAGPNEQFF.

The rearrangement links TRBV6-2 or TRBV6-3 to TRBJ2-5; D could derive from TRBD1 or TRBD2 (5 bases each). Germline V gene lookup returns CDR1 MNHEY and CDR2 SVGEGT. The CDR3 is 14 residues long. V was cut by 1 base and J by 4 bases, with 10 bases left in between. CDR3 loop: CASSYLGVRETQYF. CDR3 nucleotides: TGTGCCAGCAGTTACTTGGGGGTCAGAGAGACCCAGTACTTC.

This clonotype came up a few times. The rearrangement uses TRBV20-1 and TRBJ1-2, with a tentative D call TRBD1 (5 bases). Trimming removed 3 bases from V and 9 bases from J, with 20 bases in between. The CDR3 sequence is 14 residues long. In germline, CDR1 is DFQATT, CDR2 SNEGSKA (reference sequence). The CDR3 protein is CSASALGGTGCYTF. The CDR3 DNA sequence: TGCAGTGCTAGTGCATTGGGGGGGACGGGATGCTACACCTTC.

This clonotype was seen a few times. V gene TRBV3-1 combines with J gene TRBJ2-1; D is unclear. Trimming removed 1 base from V and 10 bases from J, with 8 bases in between. The CDR3 totals 12 residues. The V gene's germline CDR1 is LGHDT and CDR2 YNNKEL (reference sequence). CDR3 sequence: CASSQVSREQFF. As DNA, the CDR3 is TGTGCCAGCAGCCAAGTCTCCCGGGAGCAGTTCTTC.

In its sample, this clonotype was seen a few times. The chain links TRBV20-1 to TRBJ2-7, with D maybe TRBD2 (5 bases). Germline CDR1 is DFQATT and CDR2 is SNEGSKA (reference sequence). The CDR3 runs to 16 residues. V lost 0 bases to trimming and J lost 0 bases, with 15 bases between them. CDR3 DNA: TGCAGTGCTAGAGATTTTAAGACGGGAAGCTCCTACGAGCAGTACTTC. Residues: CSARDFKTGSSYEQYF.

As for this clonotype: A junction end diverges from the germline sequence, so it may reflect a read error. The chain has TRBV5-1 and TRBJ1-2; 9 bases map to TRBD1. CDR1 is SGHRS, CDR2 YFSETQ, per germline. The CDR3 contains 15 residues. The chain's CDR3 is CVSLRLDRGLSGYTF. CDR3 coding DNA: TGCGTCAGCCTTCGGTTGGACAGGGGATTAAGTGGCTACACCTTC.

This clonotype was seen a handful of times. The chain uses TRBV7-2 and TRBJ1-3, with 11 bases lining up with TRBD1. The CDR3 length is 16 residues. The V segment lost 5 bases and the J segment 1 base; nucleotides outside the gene matches: 4. The germline V gene has CDR1 SGHTA and CDR2 FQGNSA. CDR3 DNA sequence: TGTGCCAGCAGCATGGACAGGGGGCGATCTGGAAACACCATATATTTT. Protein: CASSMDRGRSGNTIYF.

This chain uses TRBV10-3 with TRBJ2-7; TRBD2 matches at 9 bases. The assigned J gene may be wrong: the sequence end matches TRBJ2-5 better. CDR3 length: 13 amino acids. In germline, CDR1 is ENHRY, CDR2 SYGVKD. This CDR3 reads CAAFAGGEETQYF. CDR3 DNA sequence: TGTGCCGCCTTTGCGGGGGGGGAAGAGACCCAGTACTTC.

The V and J genes are TRBV2 and TRBJ2-1; the D gene is possibly TRBD2 (6 bases). V was shortened by 1 base and J by 4 bases, with 14 bases between the two germline ends. The CDR3 consists of 16 residues. Per germline, CDR1 SNHLY and CDR2 FYNNEI. CDR3 sequence (DNA): TGTGCCAGCAGTGAAGTTGCTTGGGACTTGTACAATGAGCAGTTCTTC. Its translation is CASSEVAWDLYNEQFF.

The chain couples TRBV7-2 to TRBJ2-5, with D perhaps TRBD2 (7 bases). Germline CDR1 and CDR2: SGHTA and FQGNSA. CDR3 length: 17 amino acids. V was pared by 5 bases and J by 5 bases, with 24 bases between. The CDR3 loop is CASSGGGGLAEVETQYF. The DNA of the CDR3 is TGTGCCAGCAGCGGAGGGGGGGGTCTAGCGGAGGTGGAGACCCAGTACTTC.

CDR3 nucleotide sequence: TGCGCCAGCAGCTCTCGGCTAGCGGGAGTTTCGCTTGAGGACGAGCAGTACTTC. Translation: CASSSRLAGVSLEDEQYF. The V gene is TRBV5-1, the J gene TRBJ2-4; 10 nucleotides align to TRBD2. The end of the DNA aligns better with TRBJ2-7, so the J call may be wrong. The CDR3 sequence is 18 residues long. Germline V gene data show CDR1 as SGHRS and CDR2 as YFSETQ.

As to this clonotype: The germline gene is not matched at one end of the junction; a read error may be the cause. J is TRBJ1-1 and V is TRBV14, with 7 bases fitting TRBD1. Germline V gives CDR1 SGHDN, CDR2 FVKESK. This CDR3 region has 15 residues. The DNA for the CDR3 is TGTGCCGGCAGTTTCGGGACAGCGTTGAACACTGAAGCTTTCTTT. It yields the protein CAGSFGTALNTEAFF. The entire variable domain, with the rest obtained from reference TRBV14 and TRBJ1-1, is as follows: EAGVTQFPSHSVIEKGQTVTLRCDPISGHDNLYWYRRVMGKEIKFLLHFVKESKQDESGMPNNRFLAERTGGTYSTLKVQPAELEDSGVYFCAGSFGTALNTEAFFGQGTRLTVV.

This clonotype showed up just a few times. The gene calls are TRBV2 and TRBJ2-5; unclear D gene. V was cut by 7 bases and J by 6 bases, with 9 bases left in between. The CDR3 is 11 amino acids. Germline loops: CDR1 SNHLY, CDR2 FYNNEI. The CDR3 nucleotides read TGTGCCAGCAATTTACGGCAGACCCAGTACTTC. Its translation is CASNLRQTQYF. The full variable domain, completed using reference TRBV2 and TRBJ2-5, is EPEVTQTPSHQVTQMGQEVILRCVPISNHLYFYWYRQILGQKVEFLVSFYNNEISEKSEIFDDQFSVERPDGSNFTLKIRSTKLEDSAMYFCASNLRQTQYFGPGTRLLVL.

The chain employs TRBV5-1 and TRBJ2-5; 9 bases map to TRBD2. This CDR3 has 15 residues. Germline-derived CDR1 and CDR2 are SGHRS and YFSETQ. With V trimmed by 7 bases and J by 2 bases, 9 bases remained unmatched. The CDR3 here is CASVPSGAPQETQYF. The CDR3 nucleotides read TGCGCCAGCGTACCTAGCGGGGCTCCACAAGAGACCCAGTACTTC.

This sequence joins TRBV18 and TRBJ1-4, with D unclear. This CDR3 has 14 residues. CDR1 and CDR2 (germline): KGHSH, LQKENI. V lost 3 bases and J 8 bases, leaving 13 bases between the germline ends. The CDR3 spells CASSPAGGSEKLFF. In nucleotides, the CDR3 is TGTGCCAGCTCACCCGCGGGTGGGTCCGAAAAACTGTTTTTT.

This clonotype was recorded only once. The chain carries TRBV5-1 and TRBJ2-1; possible D gene TRBD2, 6 bases. The CDR3 covers 16 residues. The germline CDR1 and CDR2 sequences are SGHRS and YFSETQ. V was trimmed by 0 bases and J by 5 bases, leaving 15 bases between them. The CDR3 DNA follows: TGCGCCAGCAGCTTGGGAAGGGACTCATTCAACAATGAGCAGTTCTTC. The encoded protein is CASSLGRDSFNNEQFF.

This clonotype was seen repeatedly, ten times or more. This chain joins TRBV29-1 and TRBJ2-7; D remains ambiguous. The CDR3 sequence is 12 residues long. The germline gives CDR1 SQVTM, CDR2 ANQGSEA. The V and J ends lost 4 bases and 0 bases respectively, with 7 bases between them. The CDR3: CSVGAASYEQYF. Written as DNA, the CDR3 is TGCAGCGTTGGGGCAGCCTCCTACGAGCAGTACTTC.

The gene calls are TRBV11-2 and TRBJ2-1; TRBD2 matches at 7 bases. Germline V gives CDR1 SGHAT, CDR2 FQNNGV. The trim removed 3 bases at V and 5 bases at J, leaving 4 bases unmatched. This CDR3 contains 14 residues. CDR3 region: CASSFEGGDNEQFF. In DNA, the CDR3 is TGTGCCAGCAGCTTTGAGGGAGGGGACAATGAGCAGTTCTTC.

This clonotype occurred a few times. V is TRBV7-2 and J is TRBJ2-6; tentative D call: TRBD1 (5 bases). Trimming stripped 2 bases from V and 0 bases from J, with 14 bases between. The germline CDR1 and CDR2 sequences are SGHTA and FQGNSA. CDR3 size: 18 residues. The CDR3 region is CASSLNWGGSSGANVLTF. DNA for the CDR3: TGTGCCAGCAGCTTAAACTGGGGCGGCAGCTCTGGGGCCAACGTCCTGACTTTC.

V usage is TRBV29-1 and J usage is TRBJ2-7; 13 positions match TRBD2. CDR3 length: 13 residues. Germline trimming cut 6 bases from V and 4 bases from J; bases unmatched to any gene: 3. Germline CDR1 SQVTM, CDR2 ANQGSEA. Here the CDR3 DNA reads TGCAGCGTCTTGGGACTAGCGGGATACGAGCAGTACTTC. Translating it yields CSVLGLAGYEQYF.

This clonotype was counted only a few times. This chain uses TRBV20-1 with TRBJ1-1; D gene ambiguous. CDR1 is DFQATT, CDR2 SNEGSKA, per germline (reference sequence). V lost 3 bases and J lost 2, with 7 bases in between. The CDR3 loop spans 12 amino acids. The CDR3 nucleotides are TGCAGTGCTAGCCAGGTTAACACTGAAGCTTTCTTT. Its protein product is CSASQVNTEAFF.

The chain carries TRBV7-2 and TRBJ2-1, with 11 bases aligning to TRBD2. V lost 1 base, J lost 4 bases, and 9 bases stayed unmatched. CDR3 length: 18 residues. Germline V CDR1 and CDR2: SGHTA, FQGNSA. DNA of the CDR3: TGTGCCAGCAGCTTAGGTAGCGGGAGGGCCGGGGGATACAATGAGCAGTTCTTC. As protein: CASSLGSGRAGGYNEQFF.